The text below deals with one T cell receptor beta chain. Germline V gene lookup returns CDR1 KGHSH and CDR2 LQKENI. The CDR3 is made up of 15 amino acids. J lost 4 bases, V lost 5 bases, and 7 bases had no gene match. This sample is drawn from a study of T-cell memory formation after mild COVID-19. The TCR alpha and TCR beta cDNA libraries, bearing sample barcodes and UMIs, were generated by 5'RACE using constant-segment primers. MiXCR, applied by TCRdb to the 5' RACE reads, yields one record per CDR3 protein. Among under 650,000 distinct CDR3 sequences listed, roughly 18% were seen once. The sample consisted of PBMCs or a T cell subset sorted from them (not recorded which). The clonotype originates from an adult woman who had mild COVID-19 (a few samples of this study predate the infection). Cell type and time point are not known. This chain connects TRBV18 to TRBJ2-3; 9 nucleotides match TRBD2. This CDR3 reads CASSSISGSADTQYF. The CDR3 region has the DNA TGTGCCAGCTCATCAATTAGCGGGAGCGCAGATACGCAGTATTTT.